Presented here are 8 T cell receptor beta chains from one specimen sequenced in a study of blood T cells in healthy people across ages. Alongside a J-beta primer mix, a sample-barcoded 5' primer served in a second PCR lasting roughly 7 to 11 cycles. TCRdb analysed the 5' RACE reads with MiXCR anew, one entry per CDR3 protein. The sample includes around 2 million distinct CDR3 sequences, around 40% of them seen just once. Sequencing used blood. The receptors shown here come from a human donor in good health.

The table lists this clonotype with many counts. The chain links TRBV6-6 to TRBJ2-1; D gene uncertain. Looked up from germline, CDR1 is MNHNY and CDR2 is SVGAGI (reference sequence). The V end was cut by 4 bases, the J end by 13 bases, with 11 bases between. The CDR3 totals 11 residues. The CDR3 coding sequence is TGTGCCAGCAGTTCCGTCGGCCAACAGTTCTTC. It encodes CASSSVGQQFF.

V usage is TRBV4-3 and J usage is TRBJ2-3; TRBD2 agrees at 7 bases. CDR1 is LGHNA, CDR2 YSLEER, per germline. The CDR3 contains 14 residues. V gave up 3 bases and J gave up 8 bases; unmatched junction bases: 8. CDR3 DNA: TGCGCCAGCAGCCAGGAGCGGGGAGGCGGTACGCAGTATTTT. Protein product: CASSQERGGGTQYF.

The J gene is TRBJ2-7, the V gene TRBV4-2; D ambiguous. This CDR3 has 15 residues. Germline-derived CDR1 and CDR2 are LGHNA and YNFKEQ. V was shortened by 0 bases and J by 0 bases, with 9 bases between the two germline ends. The CDR3 sequence: CASSQDQAYSYEQYF. In DNA form, the CDR3 reads TGTGCCAGCAGCCAAGATCAAGCGTACTCCTACGAGCAGTACTTC.

This clonotype has more than one count but fewer than ten. The chain employs TRBV7-2 and TRBJ2-1; weak D call: TRBD2 (6 bases). Germline values: CDR1 SGHTA, CDR2 FQGNSA. V was cut by 2 bases and J by 7 bases, with 12 bases left in between. The CDR3 totals 14 residues. DNA for the CDR3: TGTGCCAGCAGCTTAAGGGCTAGCGTGAATGAGCAGTTCTTC. It is translated as CASSLRASVNEQFF.

The J gene is TRBJ2-6, the V gene TRBV7-9; maybe TRBD1 (5 bases). Germline V gene data show CDR1 as SEHNR and CDR2 as FQNEAQ (reference sequence). The CDR3 sequence is 17 residues long. Trimming left V 0 bases short and J 2 bases short, with 11 bases between. The CDR3, as DNA: TGTGCCAGCAGCTTAGCGCTTCAGGGCGCTGGGGCCAACGTCCTGACTTTC. This encodes CASSLALQGAGANVLTF.

The chain uses TRBV20-1 and TRBJ2-3, with D possibly called TRBD1 or TRBD2 (5 bases each). V was clipped by 6 bases and J by 2 bases, with 12 bases between them. This CDR3 has 13 amino acids. The germline V gene encodes CDR1 DFQATT and CDR2 SNEGSKA (reference sequence). The DNA for the CDR3 is TGCAGTGCAGCCGGGACCCCCACAGATACGCAGTATTTT. It yields the protein CSAAGTPTDTQYF.

This clonotype was picked up a small number of times. The chain is built from TRBV21-1 and TRBJ1-2; no check of the table's D call, TRBD1, against the DNA was made. TRBV21-1 is a pseudogene. The CDR3 covers 13 residues. The CDR3 nucleotides are TGTGCCAGTCGGGACAGCGACAACTATGGCTACACCTTC. Translation gives CASRDSDNYGYTF.

The CDR3 DNA follows: TGTGCCAGCAGCCTTACGGGGGCGCGGGAGCAGTACTTC. It translates to CASSLTGAREQYF. This chain connects TRBV5-4 to TRBJ2-7, with D perhaps matching TRBD1 or TRBD2 (6 bases each). The CDR3 has 13 amino acids. The germline V and J ends were trimmed by 4 bases and 7 bases, with 15 bases remaining between them. Germline CDR1 and CDR2: SGHNT and YYREEE (reference sequence).